The T cell receptor beta chain under discussion was sequenced for a study of T cell responses to AZD1222 COVID-19 vaccine. Sequencing was performed with immunoSEQ multiplex PCR; in TCRdb, only in-frame clones are kept and a portion is missing. Here the sample spans 40,000 to 60,000 clones, approximately 83% being singletons. Trimming removed 6 bases from V and 4 bases from J; junction bases left unmatched: 9. Germline V gene data show CDR1 as MDHEN and CDR2 as SYDVKM. The CDR3 runs 16 residues. Sequences were derived from peripheral blood, sampled 28 days after the second AZD1222 dose. This chain links TRBV28 with TRBJ1-2; 12 nucleotides align to TRBD1. The receptor comes from an adult who received the AZD1222 COVID-19 vaccine. The CDR3 DNA is TGTGCCAGCAGCCCCCCCGGGACAGGGGGCGGCTATGGCTACACCTTC. Translated: CASSPPGTGGGYGYTF.